This entry concerns a single TCR beta chain. The antigen is not known. This sample is drawn from a study of cytomegalovirus exposure and HLA in healthy donors. Study-wide points: An ancestry cluster, one associated with Asian ancestry, reportedly showed fewer N-insertions than the approximately 720-donor mean in a later analysis.

PCR used 60 Vbeta primers and 13 Jbeta primers. The data were produced by immunoSEQ multiplex PCR, yet TCRdb's version contains in-frame clones alone and is incomplete. Of about 57,000 clones listed, approximately 80% were seen once; the top ten hold roughly 4.5%. The CDR3 has 14 amino acids. The germline V gene has CDR1 KGHSH and CDR2 LQKENI. Germline trimming cut 5 bases from V and 7 bases from J; bases unmatched to any gene: 6. The sequence was obtained from a man aged 25 to 40 in good health and CMV-seronegative. The sequencing sample was made of PBMCs. This chain links TRBV18 with TRBJ2-7; TRBD1 aligns across 12 bases. This CDR3 is CASSLLGQGAEQYF. The CDR3 nucleotides are TGTGCCAGCTCATTACTGGGACAGGGGGCGGAGCAGTACTTC.